Below, 15 T cell receptor beta chains from the same sample are listed, as sequenced in a study of PD-L1 blockade in urothelial cancer (dated by TCRdb to about 2017). Per the publication, the time point label means: peripheral blood 6 weeks after treatment start. The protocol used for the library was the immunoSEQ multiplex PCR assay. TCRdb mirrors the immuneACCESS table, restricted to in-frame sequences. Some clones are absent from its copies; in checked studies, under half trace to an unresolved V gene, and the reason for the others is unknown. In all, the sample holds roughly 100,000 clones, and 83% of those were seen once. The ten largest make up over 7.5% of the sample. The sequenced sample was PBMCs, obtained around atezolizumab (anti-PD-L1) treatment. Source of these receptors: an older man with urothelial cancer.

The V and J genes are TRBV27 and TRBJ2-7, with 10 positions matching TRBD2. Per germline, CDR1 MNHEY and CDR2 SMNVEV (reference sequence). The CDR3 has 15 amino acids. The trim removed 5 bases at V and 4 bases at J, leaving 8 bases unmatched. In nucleotides, the CDR3 is TGTGCCAGCAGTCTCTCTAGCGGGAGCGCGTACGAGCAGTACTTC. Translating it yields CASSLSSGSAYEQYF.

The rearrangement joins TRBV27 to TRBJ1-1; D uncertain. V was clipped by 3 bases and J by 4 bases, with 9 bases between them. CDR1 and CDR2 from the germline V gene are MNHEY and SMNVEV (reference sequence). CDR3 length: 13 residues. The CDR3 DNA reads TGTGCCAGCAGTTTGACGGGTATCACTGAAGCTTTCTTT. Amino acid sequence: CASSLTGITEAFF.

The chain employs TRBV9 and TRBJ1-3, with D perhaps matching TRBD1 (6 bases). The CDR3 length is 15 residues. V was clipped by 4 bases and J by 1 base, with 12 bases between them. CDR1 SGDLS and CDR2 YYNGEE come from the germline V gene. The CDR3 region is CASSSIGQSGNTIYF. The CDR3, as DNA: TGTGCCAGCAGCTCCATTGGACAGTCTGGAAACACCATATATTTT.

The sample holds one count of this clone. The chain employs TRBV2 and TRBJ2-2; 10 nucleotides line up with TRBD1. CDR3 length: 18 residues. Trimming removed 6 bases from V and 5 bases from J; junction bases left unmatched: 15. From germline, CDR1 is SNHLY and CDR2 FYNNEI. The CDR3 is CASSLSSTGGVWTGELFF. In DNA form, the CDR3 reads TGTGCCAGCAGCTTAAGTTCGACAGGGGGCGTATGGACCGGGGAGCTGTTTTTT.

The rearrangement links TRBV4-2 to TRBJ2-1, with TRBD2 identical over 9 bases. The CDR3 totals 14 residues. V was clipped by 1 base and J by 9 bases; unmatched bases: 4. Germline CDR1 and CDR2: LGHNA and YNFKEQ. In nucleotides, the CDR3 is TGTGCCAGCAGCCAAGGGCGGGGGGGGGCTGAGCAGTTCTTC. Its translation is CASSQGRGGAEQFF.

The chain couples TRBV11-1 to TRBJ2-7; 12 nucleotides agree with TRBD2. The CDR3 is made up of 15 amino acids. Germline trimming cut 5 bases from V and 0 bases from J; bases unmatched to any gene: 2. CDR1 is SGHAT and CDR2 is FQDESV in the germline V gene (reference sequence). DNA for the CDR3: TGTGCCAGCAGCCCGACTAGCGGGGGCTCCTACGAGCAGTACTTC. It translates to CASSPTSGGSYEQYF.

The chain is built from TRBV7-9 and TRBJ1-4; D perhaps matches TRBD1 (5 bases). The V end was cut by 5 bases, the J end by 8 bases, with 18 bases between. The CDR3 is 15 residues long. CDR1 is SEHNR, CDR2 FQNEAQ, per germline (reference sequence). DNA for the CDR3: TGTGCCAGCAGCCTGGGGACTAACACCAAGGAAAAACTGTTTTTT. Its protein is CASSLGTNTKEKLFF.

The chain uses TRBV21-1 and TRBJ1-3; TRBD1, the table's D call, lacks a check against the DNA. TRBV21-1 is a listed pseudogene. The CDR3 runs 14 residues. This chain's CDR3 is CASSKGQGECTIYF. The CDR3 DNA reads as TGTGCCAGCAGCAAGGGACAGGGGGAGTGCACCATATATTTT.

In this sample, this clone turned up once. V is TRBV20-1 and J is TRBJ2-7; D is possibly TRBD2 (5 bases). Germline CDR1 is DFQATT and CDR2 is SNEGSKA (reference sequence). V was trimmed by 3 bases and J by 3 bases, leaving 6 bases between them. CDR3 length equals 11 residues. The CDR3 protein is CSARGSYEQYF. CDR3 in DNA: TGCAGTGCTAGGGGGAGCTACGAGCAGTACTTC.

J is TRBJ2-2 and V is TRBV18, with a possible D match to TRBD2 (6 bases). Trimming pared 8 bases from V and 1 base from J, leaving 14 bases between. CDR1 is KGHSH, CDR2 LQKENI, per germline. The CDR3 loop spans 15 amino acids. CDR3 sequence (DNA): TGTGCCAGCCCGACGAGCGGGTTGAACACCGGGGAGCTGTTTTTT. Encoded protein: CASPTSGLNTGELFF.

The chain joins TRBV20-1 to TRBJ2-2, with D possibly matching TRBD2 (5 bases). Germline CDR1 DFQATT, CDR2 SNEGSKA (reference sequence). CDR3 length: 10 residues. The V and J ends lost 6 bases and 6 bases respectively, with 5 bases between them. The CDR3 loop reads CSAAAGELFF. The CDR3 DNA is TGCAGTGCAGCGGCCGGGGAGCTGTTTTTT.

The chain links TRBV28 to TRBJ1-2, with 8 bases that match TRBD1. Trimming cost V 3 bases and J 5 bases; bases outside gene matches: 8. The CDR3 spans 15 residues. Germline V gives CDR1 MDHEN, CDR2 SYDVKM. CDR3 sequence reads: CASSFAGQGQYGYTF. CDR3 in DNA: TGTGCCAGCAGTTTCGCCGGACAGGGACAATATGGCTACACCTTC.

The table lists this clone with a count of one. The chain recombines TRBV28 with TRBJ2-3, with 9 bases identical to TRBD2. Germline CDR1 is MDHEN and CDR2 is SYDVKM. Germline trimming cut 6 bases from V and 2 bases from J; bases unmatched to any gene: 3. The length of the CDR3 is 14 residues. The CDR3 sequence: CASRVAGDTDTQYF. CDR3 DNA: TGTGCCAGCAGGGTAGCGGGAGACACAGATACGCAGTATTTT.

The chain combines TRBV6-5 with TRBJ2-7; D may be TRBD2 (7 bases). Germline values: CDR1 MNHEY, CDR2 SVGAGI. CDR3 length: 15 residues. V was shortened by 8 bases and J by 4 bases, with 21 bases between the two germline ends. This CDR3 is CASASLPGGPYEQYF. The CDR3 DNA sequence: TGTGCCAGCGCCTCCCTCCCCGGGGGGCCTTACGAGCAGTACTTC.

V and J are TRBV30 and TRBJ1-1, with D possibly matching TRBD1 (6 bases). V was shortened by 1 base and J by 1 base, with 13 bases between the two germline ends. Looked up from germline, CDR1 is GTSNPN and CDR2 is SVGIG (reference sequence). The length of the CDR3 is 15 residues. The CDR3 sequence is CAWSELQGTNTEAFF. Written as DNA, the CDR3 is TGTGCCTGGAGTGAACTACAGGGTACGAACACTGAAGCTTTCTTT.